This TCR beta chain appears in the sequencing data of a study of blood T cell repertoires in COVID-19. Looking at the study overall: The study drew acute and convalescent COVID-19 samples from the United States, Italy and Spain. From T cells, B-cell-depleted T cells, or PBMCs came the material, which was cDNA or gDNA.

In the authors' methods: Amplification with reference gene primers provided the estimates of nucleated cell counts. Here immunoSEQ multiplex PCR was the method, and the copy in TCRdb shows in-frame clones only, minus some. The V and J calls and the clone size are those of that table, but D and trimming were determined from the DNA. The sample carries approximately 210,000 clones, around four fifths recorded once. This CDR3 contains 15 residues. From germline, CDR1 is LGHDT and CDR2 YNNKEL (reference sequence). V lost 1 base and J lost 2, with 9 bases in between. This clonotype was obtained from a middle-aged woman with active or convalescent COVID-19. This chain links TRBV3-1 (or the pseudogene TRBV3-2) with TRBJ1-5; D is uncertain. The sequenced sample was peripheral blood. CDR3 in DNA: TGTGCCAGCAGCCAAGCGGGAGGGCGCAATCAGCCCCAGCATTTT. Translated: CASSQAGGRNQPQHF.